One sample yielded the 25 T cell receptor beta chains listed below, sequenced in a study of beta chain features in type 1 diabetes. Expressed TCRB transcripts were sequenced after all isolated RNA was converted to cDNA. Profiling relied on immunoSEQ multiplex PCR, and the TCRdb table lists in-frame clones only, not all of them. In the table there are 300,000 to 350,000 clones, 9.3% of which are singletons. Their target antigens are unknown. Whole-study findings and limits: Among all four CD4+ subsets, Type 1 diabetes patients had TCRB CDR3s that were moderately but significantly shorter.

Sequenced: central memory CD4+ T cells from blood. The receptors originated from a man in his thirties or forties with type 1 diabetes.

This clone showed up many times. The CDR3 loop is CASSTGPKYGYTF. The CDR3 DNA sequence: TGTGCCAGCAGCACAGGACCCAAATATGGCTACACCTTC. The V call is TRBV28, the J call TRBJ1-2; possibly TRBD1 for D (5 bases). CDR1 and CDR2 (germline): MDHEN, SYDVKM. This CDR3 contains 13 residues. V was pared by 6 bases and J by 5 bases, with 13 bases between.

This clone was counted at least ten times. The J gene is TRBJ1-2, the V gene TRBV10-3; weak D call: TRBD1 (6 bases). Trimming pared 4 bases from V and 13 bases from J, leaving 22 bases between. The CDR3 extends over 14 amino acids. Looked up from germline, CDR1 is ENHRY and CDR2 is SYGVKD. The DNA of the CDR3 is TGTGCCATCAGTGTCCAAGGGGGTAATTCCGAGTCCACCTTC. As protein: CAISVQGGNSESTF.

The chain links TRBV9 to TRBJ2-2, with D unclear. This CDR3 contains 15 residues. V was clipped by 0 bases and J by 1 base, with 7 bases between them. Germline CDR1 is SGDLS and CDR2 is YYNGEE. The CDR3 protein is CASSVANLNTGELFF. The CDR3, as DNA: TGTGCCAGCAGCGTAGCAAACTTGAACACCGGGGAGCTGTTTTTT.

The sample holds many counts of this clone. V gene TRBV2 combines with J gene TRBJ2-7; 9 nucleotides line up with TRBD1. Germline loops: CDR1 SNHLY, CDR2 FYNNEI. V lost 10 bases and J lost 4; bases outside the gene matches: 5. CDR3 length equals 12 residues. CDR3 in amino acids: CATGQGIYEQYF. CDR3 bases: TGTGCCACCGGACAGGGGATTTACGAGCAGTACTTC.

J is TRBJ2-4 and V is TRBV11-2, with D uncertain. The CDR3 spans 13 residues. The germline CDR1 and CDR2 sequences are SGHAT and FQNNGV. The germline V and J ends were trimmed by 0 bases and 7 bases, with 7 bases remaining between them. CDR3 in amino acids: CASSLDLRNIQYF. For the CDR3, the DNA is TGTGCCAGCAGCTTAGATCTGCGTAACATTCAGTACTTC.

CDR3 amino acids: CASNPGQGLAKNIQYF. The CDR3 DNA reads TGTGCCAGCAATCCGGGACAGGGACTAGCCAAAAACATTCAGTACTTC. The chain has TRBV2 and TRBJ2-4; 9 bases match TRBD1. This CDR3 is 16 amino acids long. Germline trimming cut 7 bases from V and 0 bases from J; bases unmatched to any gene: 7. Looked up from germline, CDR1 is SNHLY and CDR2 is FYNNEI.

This clone occurred a few times. The rearrangement uses TRBV5-4 and TRBJ2-2; no clear D gene. Germline assignment: CDR1 SGHNT and CDR2 YYREEE (reference sequence). The V gene lost 4 bases and the J gene lost 1 base, with 8 bases spanning the gap. The CDR3 runs 14 residues. The CDR3 bases are TGTGCCAGCAGCCTAAGTAGGAACACCGGGGAGCTGTTTTTT. This encodes CASSLSRNTGELFF.

As to this clone: Other DNA sequences in this sample translate to the same CDR3. The chain employs TRBV4-3 and TRBJ1-2; D is unclear. CDR3 length: 13 amino acids. V lost 0 bases and J 2 bases, leaving 4 bases between the germline ends. Germline lookup yields CDR1 LGHNA and CDR2 YSLEER. The CDR3 region has the DNA TGCGCCAGCAGCCAAGACAGAAACTATGGCTACACCTTC. It is translated as CASSQDRNYGYTF.

The chain's CDR3 is CASSLEAGGRTDTQYF. Here the CDR3 DNA reads TGTGCCAGCAGCTTGGAGGCGGGGGGACGCACAGATACGCAGTATTTT. The chain combines TRBV5-4 with TRBJ2-3; 8 nucleotides agree with TRBD2. J lost 1 base, V lost 0 bases, and 4 bases had no gene match. CDR3 length: 16 residues. Germline V gene sequence: CDR1 SGHNT, CDR2 YYREEE (reference sequence).

This clone was recorded at least ten times. J is TRBJ1-2 and V is TRBV25-1; D is perhaps TRBD1 (5 bases). The CDR3 loop spans 13 amino acids. V shed 1 base and J shed 5 bases, with 8 bases lying between them. From germline, CDR1 is MGHDK and CDR2 SYGVNS. The DNA of the CDR3 is TGTGCCAGCAGTGAATCAGGGACGTATGGCTACACCTTC. Encoded protein: CASSESGTYGYTF.

In its sample, this clone was seen a few times. V is TRBV28 and J is TRBJ2-7; TRBD1 matches at 7 bases. The CDR3 length is 14 residues. V lost 6 bases to trimming and J lost 3 bases; unmatched junction nucleotides: 8. Germline V gene sequence: CDR1 MDHEN, CDR2 SYDVKM. The CDR3 region is CASSPQTGVYEQYF. CDR3 DNA sequence: TGTGCCAGCAGCCCACAAACAGGGGTCTACGAGCAGTACTTC.

This clone was counted a few times. The rearrangement links TRBV28 to TRBJ1-5; D ambiguous. The CDR3 has 15 residues. Germline CDR1 and CDR2: MDHEN and SYDVKM. Trimming removed 5 bases from V and 4 bases from J, with 15 bases in between. CDR3 sequence reads: CASSLRVLYNQPQHF. CDR3 DNA sequence: TGTGCCAGCAGTCTTCGGGTTCTCTATAATCAGCCCCAGCATTTT.

Many counts were recorded for this clone. The chain is built from TRBV19 and TRBJ2-7, with D unresolved. V was trimmed by 1 base and J by 0 bases, leaving 13 bases between them. Germline V gives CDR1 LNHDA, CDR2 SQIVND (reference sequence). This CDR3 region has 16 residues. CDR3 region: CASSIGVRQSSYEQYF. The DNA of the CDR3 is TGTGCCAGTAGTATAGGAGTGAGGCAGTCCTCCTACGAGCAGTACTTC.

This clone has more than one count but fewer than ten. The gene calls are TRBV7-9 and TRBJ1-1; D is undetermined. The CDR3 sequence is 13 residues long. The ends were cut back, 3 bases at V and 0 bases at J, with 5 bases in the middle. The germline V gene encodes CDR1 SEHNR and CDR2 FQNEAQ (reference sequence). The CDR3 DNA is TGTGCCAGCAGCTTTTTCATGAACACTGAAGCTTTCTTT. This translates into CASSFFMNTEAFF.

This clone appeared a few times. The J gene is TRBJ1-3, the V gene TRBV2; 8 bases match TRBD1. Unmatched junction bases numbered 4, after V lost 3 bases and J lost 3 bases. Germline V gene lookup returns CDR1 SNHLY and CDR2 FYNNEI. The CDR3 is 15 residues long. The CDR3 sequence is CASSDQGAVGNTIYF. CDR3 in DNA: TGTGCCAGCAGTGATCAGGGGGCAGTTGGAAACACCATATATTTT.

This clone has a handful of counts. V gene TRBV7-2 combines with J gene TRBJ2-5, with TRBD1 matching over 7 bases. Per the germline V gene, CDR1 is SGHTA and CDR2 is FQGNSA. The length of the CDR3 is 17 residues. V was pared by 4 bases and J by 3 bases, with 14 bases of the junction left unmatched. Here the CDR3 reads CASSSHTGPGQKETQYF. In nucleotides, the CDR3 is TGTGCCAGCAGCTCACACACGGGGCCGGGACAGAAAGAGACCCAGTACTTC.

The chain combines TRBV7-2 with TRBJ1-4; D gene ambiguous. This CDR3 has 17 amino acids. Trimming took off 4 bases at V and 11 bases at J, with 26 bases between the two ends. In germline, CDR1 is SGHTA, CDR2 FQGNSA. This CDR3 reads CASSCLWVRILLGKLFF. The CDR3 bases are TGTGCCAGCAGCTGCCTTTGGGTCAGGATTCTATTGGGGAAACTGTTTTTT.

J is TRBJ2-1 and V is TRBV19, with D possibly being TRBD1 (5 bases). The CDR3 contains 16 residues. From germline, CDR1 is LNHDA and CDR2 SQIVND (reference sequence). Trimming removed 5 bases from V and 5 bases from J, with 19 bases in between. The CDR3 bases are TGTGCCAGTAGTCCCCCAGGGTGGGGATCGAACAATGAGCAGTTCTTC. As protein: CASSPPGWGSNNEQFF.

V and J are TRBV28 and TRBJ1-1, with a tentative D call TRBD1 (6 bases). V lost 7 bases and J lost 6, with 15 bases in between. This CDR3 is built from 13 residues. The germline gives CDR1 MDHEN, CDR2 SYDVKM. The CDR3 is CASILTGIAEAFF. The DNA for the CDR3 is TGTGCCAGCATCCTAACAGGGATTGCTGAAGCTTTCTTT. Looking up the rest from reference TRBV28 and TRBJ1-1 gives the full variable domain: DVKVTQSSRYLVKRTGEKVFLECVQDMDHENMFWYRQDPGLGLRLIYFSYDVKMKEKGDIPEGYSVSREKKERFSLILESASTNQTSMYLCASILTGIAEAFFGQGTRLTVV.

The sample holds a few counts of this clone. The V call is TRBV7-9, the J call TRBJ2-7; tentatively, D is TRBD1 or TRBD2 (5 bases each). The germline V and J ends were trimmed by 5 bases and 7 bases, with 18 bases remaining between them. Germline V gene sequence: CDR1 SEHNR, CDR2 FQNEAQ (reference sequence). CDR3 length equals 14 residues. The CDR3: CASSPPAWGGEQYF. CDR3 nucleotides: TGTGCCAGCAGCCCTCCTGCGTGGGGCGGGGAGCAGTACTTC.

This clone appeared a few times. V usage is TRBV18 and J usage is TRBJ1-2; 8 bases fit TRBD1. The germline V gene has CDR1 KGHSH and CDR2 LQKENI. J was trimmed by 7 bases and V by 3 bases; bases with no gene match: 4. CDR3 length: 13 residues. The CDR3 loop is CASSPSDRVGYTF. CDR3 DNA sequence: TGTGCCAGCTCACCGTCGGACAGGGTTGGCTACACCTTC. The full variable domain, completed using reference TRBV18 and TRBJ1-2, is NAGVMQNPRHLVRRRGQEARLRCSPMKGHSHVYWYRQLPEEGLKFMVYLQKENIIDESGMPKERFSAEFPKEGPSILRIQQVVRGDSAAYFCASSPSDRVGYTFGSGTRLTVV.

This clone occurred a few times. The chain is built from TRBV6-5 and TRBJ2-7; 9 nucleotides match TRBD2. The germline V gene has CDR1 MNHEY and CDR2 SVGAGI. J gave up 3 bases and V 8 bases, and 11 bases lay outside the gene matches. The CDR3 is made up of 15 amino acids. The CDR3 DNA reads as TGTGCCAGCCAACCGGGACTAGCTTATTACTACGAGCAGTACTTC. Residues: CASQPGLAYYYEQYF.

The V call is TRBV2, the J call TRBJ2-3, with a possible D match to TRBD1 (6 bases). Germline-derived CDR1 and CDR2 are SNHLY and FYNNEI. V shed 6 bases and J shed 6 bases, with 13 bases lying between them. The CDR3 contains 13 residues. CDR3 protein: CASSTGILDTQYF. CDR3 bases: TGTGCCAGCAGCACAGGGATCTTGGATACGCAGTATTTT.

This clone has a count of ten or more. The chain couples TRBV9 to TRBJ2-4; TRBD2 matches 7 bases. CDR1 and CDR2 (germline): SGDLS, YYNGEE. The CDR3 runs 15 residues. The V segment lost 2 bases and the J segment 8 bases; nucleotides outside the gene matches: 10. DNA of the CDR3: TGTGCCAGCAGCGTCGGGCTAGAGGGAGGGGACATTCAGTACTTC. It codes for CASSVGLEGGDIQYF.

This clone was seen only once. This chain links TRBV7-2 with TRBJ2-7; D is possibly TRBD2 (6 bases). The CDR3 consists of 15 residues. In germline, CDR1 is SGHTA, CDR2 FQGNSA. With 6 bases removed from V and 3 bases from J, the gap between germline ends came to 18 bases. The CDR3 sequence is CASSPAGRNVYEQYF. CDR3 coding DNA: TGTGCCAGCAGTCCAGCGGGCCGAAACGTCTACGAGCAGTACTTC.